The 30 T cell receptor beta chains reported below all come from one sample, sequenced in a study of OX40 agonist ivuxolimab in advanced cancers. Measured with immunoSEQ multiplex PCR; TCRdb has only the in-frame clones, and not every one. The sample consists of 90,000 to 100,000 clones, almost 90% of them appearing once. The specimen was CD4+ or CD8+ T cells sorted from blood, collected in a trial of the OX40 agonist ivuxolimab. Source of these receptors: an adult with an advanced solid tumor such as melanoma, head and neck, liver or kidney cancer.

V gene TRBV5-4 combines with J gene TRBJ1-1; no clear D. The CDR3 sequence is 16 residues long. Germline CDR1 and CDR2: SGHNT and YYREEE (reference sequence). Between the trimmed V and J ends, which lost 1 base and 1 base, there was a span of 14 bases. The CDR3, as DNA: TGTGCCAGCAGCTTGAGTCCCCGTGGCGCGAACACTGAAGCTTTCTTT. It encodes CASSLSPRGANTEAFF.

The V call is TRBV10-3, the J call TRBJ1-5; TRBD1 aligns across 8 bases. Trimming at V came to 4 bases and at J to 1 base, leaving 6 bases not matched to a gene. Germline V CDR1 and CDR2: ENHRY, SYGVKD. The CDR3 runs 16 residues. The CDR3 DNA sequence: TGTGCCATCAGTGGGGGGCAGGGGGCGAGCAATCAGCCCCAGCATTTT. Its protein is CAISGGQGASNQPQHF.

V and J are TRBV29-1 and TRBJ2-2; 11 bases agree with TRBD2. This CDR3 is built from 19 residues. J gave up 0 bases and V 6 bases, and 15 bases lay outside the gene matches. From germline, CDR1 is SQVTM and CDR2 ANQGSEA. The CDR3 reads CSVRPTGTSGSSNTGELFF. For the CDR3, the DNA is TGCAGCGTACGTCCAACCGGGACTAGCGGTAGCTCGAACACCGGGGAGCTGTTTTTT.

This chain links TRBV21-1 with TRBJ1-1; the D call of TRBD1 is as the table states it, not checked on the DNA. TRBV21-1 is a documented pseudogene. The CDR3 sequence is 16 residues long. The CDR3 region is CASSTRPDRKNTEAFF. The CDR3 nucleotides are TGTGCCAGCAGCACCCGACCGGACAGGAAGAACACTGAAGCTTTCTTT.

V and J are TRBV7-9 and TRBJ1-4; D call uncertain. Germline values: CDR1 SEHNR, CDR2 FQNEAQ (reference sequence). The CDR3 extends over 11 amino acids. Trimming shortened V by 6 bases and J by 5 bases, and 4 bases separated the two germline ends. The CDR3 bases are TGTGCCAGCAGTCGGAATGAAAAACTGTTTTTT. The encoded protein is CASSRNEKLFF. The full variable domain, its missing parts supplied by reference TRBV7-9 and TRBJ1-4, is DTGVSQNPRHKITKRGQNVTFRCDPISEHNRLYWYRQTLGQGPEFLTYFQNEAQLEKSRLLSDRFSAERPKGSFSTLEIQRTEQGDSAMYLCASSRNEKLFFGSGTQLSVL.

V and J are TRBV4-1 and TRBJ1-2, with a possible D match to TRBD1 (6 bases). Looked up from germline, CDR1 is MGHRA and CDR2 is YSYEKL. The CDR3 length is 16 residues. Trimming left V 4 bases short and J 0 bases short, with 15 bases between. The CDR3 DNA reads as TGCGCCAGCAGCCCAGAATGGGGGGGCCCTAACTATGGCTACACCTTC. Translated, it gives CASSPEWGGPNYGYTF.

The chain uses TRBV30 and TRBJ2-5; D perhaps matches TRBD1 (5 bases). Germline CDR1 is GTSNPN and CDR2 is SVGIG (reference sequence). V gave up 3 bases and J gave up 5 bases, with 19 bases separating them. The CDR3 spans 15 residues. CDR3 sequence reads: CAWRVPGRSGETQYF. The CDR3 DNA follows: TGTGCCTGGAGGGTCCCAGGGCGGAGTGGGGAGACCCAGTACTTC.

This chain joins TRBV7-7 and TRBJ2-3; 11 bases are a match to TRBD2. This CDR3 contains 17 residues. CDR1 is SSHAT and CDR2 is FNYEAQ in the germline V gene (reference sequence). V shed 2 bases and J 2 bases; nucleotides not matched to a gene: 6. The CDR3 protein is CASSLRPSGRNTDTQYF. The CDR3 nucleotides are TGTGCCAGCAGCTTACGTCCTAGCGGGAGGAACACAGATACGCAGTATTTT.

J is TRBJ2-7 and V is TRBV28; perhaps TRBD2 as D (6 bases). The germline V gene encodes CDR1 MDHEN and CDR2 SYDVKM. Trimming took off 2 bases at V and 2 bases at J, with 10 bases between the two ends. This CDR3 has 14 amino acids. The CDR3 loop reads CASSLVGGAYEQYF. The CDR3 bases are TGTGCCAGCAGTTTAGTCGGCGGGGCCTACGAGCAGTACTTC.

V gene TRBV7-2 combines with J gene TRBJ1-3; maybe TRBD1 (5 bases). The CDR3 is made up of 15 amino acids. Germline V lookup: CDR1 SGHTA, CDR2 FQGNSA. The V end was cut by 3 bases, the J end by 2 bases, with 11 bases between. The CDR3 region is CASSFGAQAGNTIYF. For the CDR3, the DNA is TGTGCCAGCAGCTTCGGGGCGCAAGCTGGAAACACCATATATTTT.

The CDR3 nucleotides read TGTGCCAGCCTACCTGGGACTAGCGGTACAGATACGCAGTATTTT. Its translation: CASLPGTSGTDTQYF. The V call is TRBV28, the J call TRBJ2-3; TRBD2 agrees at 11 bases. In germline, CDR1 is MDHEN, CDR2 SYDVKM. V lost 8 bases, J lost 3 bases, and 7 bases stayed unmatched. This CDR3 has 15 amino acids.

The genes are TRBV6-5 and TRBJ2-5; no firm D call. Germline CDR1 MNHEY, CDR2 SVGAGI. V was clipped by 6 bases and J by 7 bases, with 12 bases between them. This CDR3 has 12 amino acids. CDR3 amino acids: CASSTDLGTQYF. As DNA, the CDR3 is TGTGCCAGCAGCACAGATTTGGGGACCCAGTACTTC.

The rearrangement links TRBV7-3 to TRBJ1-2; D is unclear. Germline V CDR1 and CDR2: SGHTA, FQGTGA. V shed 2 bases and J shed 8 bases, with 15 bases lying between them. This CDR3 has 14 residues. CDR3: CASSLGARGTGYTF. DNA of the CDR3: TGTGCCAGCAGCTTAGGCGCCCGAGGCACAGGCTACACCTTC. Full variable domain (remainder filled in from reference TRBV7-3 and TRBJ1-2): GAGVSQTPSNKVTEKGKYVELRCDPISGHTALYWYRQSLGQGPEFLIYFQGTGAADDSGLPNDRFFAVRPEGSVSTLKIQRTERGDSAVYLCASSLGARGTGYTFGSGTRLTVV.

The V call is TRBV5-6, the J call TRBJ2-4; D is undetermined. The CDR3 is 14 residues long. V was shortened by 0 bases and J by 6 bases, with 10 bases between the two germline ends. The germline gives CDR1 SGHDT, CDR2 YYEEEE. The CDR3, as DNA: TGTGCCAGCAGCTTGGCCGGATCCCGAAACATTCAGTACTTC. It codes for CASSLAGSRNIQYF.

This clone was seen only once. This chain joins TRBV19 and TRBJ2-2; D is unclear. The germline V gene encodes CDR1 LNHDA and CDR2 SQIVND (reference sequence). The CDR3 is made up of 14 amino acids. V was shortened by 0 bases and J by 0 bases, with 2 bases between the two germline ends. The CDR3 region has the DNA TGTGCCAGTAGTATAGACTCGAACACCGGGGAGCTGTTTTTT. Translation: CASSIDSNTGELFF.

This clone was seen a single time. The genes are TRBV11-2 and TRBJ1-1; D possibly corresponds to TRBD1 (6 bases). The CDR3 has 15 amino acids. Germline V gene data show CDR1 as SGHAT and CDR2 as FQNNGV. V gave up 1 base and J gave up 5 bases, with 14 bases separating them. CDR3 amino acids: CASSLVGGGRTEAFF. The CDR3 DNA reads TGTGCCAGCAGCTTAGTAGGAGGGGGAAGGACTGAAGCTTTCTTT.

This rearrangement joins TRBV5-8 to TRBJ1-2, with D possibly matching TRBD1 (5 bases). Germline CDR1 and CDR2: SGHTS and YDEGEE. The V gene lost 7 bases and the J gene lost 7 bases, with 11 bases spanning the gap. The CDR3 covers 11 residues. CDR3 in DNA: TGTGCCAGCGTTGAGGGGTTTGGCTACACCTTC. Amino acids: CASVEGFGYTF.

J is TRBJ1-6 and V is TRBV5-1, with TRBD1 identical over 7 bases. V was clipped by 2 bases and J by 4 bases; unmatched bases: 3. The V gene's germline CDR1 is SGHRS and CDR2 YFSETQ. CDR3 length equals 15 residues. The CDR3 is CASSFTGDYNSPLHF. In DNA form, the CDR3 reads TGCGCCAGCAGCTTCACAGGGGATTATAATTCACCCCTCCACTTT.

The chain combines TRBV28 with TRBJ2-5, with unresolved D. Germline CDR1 reads MDHEN; CDR2 reads SYDVKM. The CDR3 runs to 11 residues. V was clipped by 6 bases and J by 1 base, with 3 bases between them. Here the CDR3 DNA reads TGTGCCAGCAGCGTCCAAGAGACCCAGTACTTC. Its translation is CASSVQETQYF.

The rearrangement links TRBV5-5 to TRBJ2-3; D assignment may be TRBD1 or TRBD2 (6 bases each). V was clipped by 0 bases and J by 5 bases, with 10 bases between them. This CDR3 comprises 14 residues. Per germline, CDR1 SGHKS and CDR2 YYEKEE (reference sequence). The CDR3 nucleotides read TGTGCCAGCAGCTTGGTAGGGGGAGGAGATACGCAGTATTTT. Protein: CASSLVGGGDTQYF. Full variable domain (remainder filled in from reference TRBV5-5 and TRBJ2-3): DAGVTQSPTHLIKTRGQQVTLRCSPISGHKSVSWYQQVLGQGPQFIFQYYEKEERGRGNFPDRFSARQFPNYSSELNVNALLLGDSALYLCASSLVGGGDTQYFGPGTRLTVL.

The table lists this clone with a few counts. The V and J genes are TRBV9 and TRBJ2-2; D may match TRBD1 or TRBD2 (6 bases each). Germline V gene data show CDR1 as SGDLS and CDR2 as YYNGEE. V lost 1 base and J 6 bases, leaving 10 bases between the germline ends. CDR3 length: 14 amino acids. The CDR3 region is CASSVYGGPGELFF. The CDR3 DNA reads TGTGCCAGCAGCGTATACGGGGGCCCCGGGGAGCTGTTTTTT.

Comment on this clone: One junction end disagrees with the germline gene, perhaps due to a read error. The chain is built from TRBV9 and TRBJ1-3; D possibly corresponds to TRBD1 (5 bases). This CDR3 comprises 17 residues. Germline CDR1 is SGDLS and CDR2 is YYNGEE. In nucleotides, the CDR3 is TGTGCCAGCAGCTCCCGATTGGGGGGGACCGCTGGCAACACCATATATTTT. Translating it yields CASSSRLGGTAGNTIYF.

The chain is built from TRBV5-1 and TRBJ2-3; D remains unclear. Germline lookup yields CDR1 SGHRS and CDR2 YFSETQ. V lost 0 bases and J 4 bases, leaving 12 bases between the germline ends. The CDR3 is 15 residues long. CDR3 protein: CASSLVSAWADTQYF. The CDR3 coding sequence is TGCGCCAGCAGCTTGGTTAGTGCTTGGGCAGATACGCAGTATTTT.

This clone was picked up one time. The gene calls are TRBV5-6 and TRBJ2-7; the D is unclear. CDR3 length: 12 amino acids. V lost 4 bases, J lost 2 bases, and 7 bases lay in between. The germline gives CDR1 SGHDT, CDR2 YYEEEE. The CDR3 spells CASSRLPYEQYF. The CDR3 DNA follows: TGTGCCAGCAGCCGTCTCCCCTACGAGCAGTACTTC.

The J gene is TRBJ2-7, the V gene TRBV10-3, with 7 bases lining up with TRBD1. CDR1 is ENHRY, CDR2 SYGVKD, per germline. The CDR3 sequence is 12 residues long. J lost 3 bases, V lost 4 bases, and 0 bases had no gene match. CDR3 loop: CAISGQGYEQYF. In DNA, the CDR3 is TGTGCCATCAGTGGACAGGGCTACGAGCAGTACTTC.

The chain carries TRBV9 and TRBJ1-2; D not resolved. Trimming removed 1 base from V and 2 bases from J, with 3 bases in between. The CDR3 has 12 amino acids. The germline gives CDR1 SGDLS, CDR2 YYNGEE. CDR3 sequence reads: CASSVLNYGYTF. The CDR3 coding sequence is TGTGCCAGCAGCGTACTGAACTATGGCTACACCTTC.

This sequence joins TRBV5-1 and TRBJ2-2; 7 bases match TRBD1. This CDR3 comprises 15 residues. The ends lost 8 bases at V and 0 bases at J; junction bases unmatched: 7. CDR1 and CDR2 from the germline V gene are SGHRS and YFSETQ. CDR3 nucleotides: TGCGCCAGTACCCGGGACAGCCCGAACACCGGGGAGCTGTTTTTT. Encoded protein: CASTRDSPNTGELFF.

The V call is TRBV19, the J call TRBJ2-7; 8 bases agree with TRBD1. V trimming: 10 bases; J trimming: 4 bases; junction bases outside the gene matches: 6. Germline loops: CDR1 LNHDA, CDR2 SQIVND (reference sequence). CDR3 size: 12 residues. The CDR3 DNA is TGTGCCACCCAGGGGGCGCTTTACGAGCAGTACTTC. Its translation: CATQGALYEQYF. The entire variable domain, with the rest obtained from reference TRBV19 and TRBJ2-7, is as follows: DGGITQSPKYLFRKEGQNVTLSCEQNLNHDAMYWYRQDPGQGLRLIYYSQIVNDFQKGDIAEGYSVSREKKESFPLTVTSAQKNPTAFYLCATQGALYEQYFGPGTRLTVT.

The V gene is TRBV7-8, the J gene TRBJ2-7; 9 positions match TRBD1. CDR3 length: 15 amino acids. Germline V CDR1 and CDR2: SGHVS, FQNEAQ. V dropped 4 bases and J dropped 2; count of bases not matched to a gene: 6. The chain's CDR3 is CASSSWTGVTYEQYF. Here the CDR3 DNA reads TGTGCCAGCAGCTCTTGGACAGGGGTGACCTACGAGCAGTACTTC.

The genes are TRBV5-4 and TRBJ1-1; D is unresolved. The germline V and J ends were trimmed by 0 bases and 1 base, with 10 bases remaining between them. CDR1 and CDR2 from the germline V gene are SGHNT and YYREEE (reference sequence). The length of the CDR3 is 15 residues. For the CDR3, the DNA is TGTGCCAGCAGCTTGGGAGCCAGACCGAACACTGAAGCTTTCTTT. It is translated as CASSLGARPNTEAFF.